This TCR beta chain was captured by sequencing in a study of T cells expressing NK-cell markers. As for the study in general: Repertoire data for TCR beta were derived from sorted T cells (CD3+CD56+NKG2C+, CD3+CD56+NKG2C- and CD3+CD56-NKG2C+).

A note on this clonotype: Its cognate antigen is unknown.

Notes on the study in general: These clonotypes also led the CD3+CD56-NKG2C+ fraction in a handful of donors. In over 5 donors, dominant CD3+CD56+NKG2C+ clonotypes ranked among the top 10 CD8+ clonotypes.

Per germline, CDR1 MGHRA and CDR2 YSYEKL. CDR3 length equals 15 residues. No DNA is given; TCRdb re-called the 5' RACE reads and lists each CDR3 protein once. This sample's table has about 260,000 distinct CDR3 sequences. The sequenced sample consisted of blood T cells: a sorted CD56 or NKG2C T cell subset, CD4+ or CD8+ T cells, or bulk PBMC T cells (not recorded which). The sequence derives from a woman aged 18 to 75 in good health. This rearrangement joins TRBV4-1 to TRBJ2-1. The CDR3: CASSQEYGSYNEQFF.